These 11 T cell receptor beta chains were all obtained from the same sample, sequenced in a study of regulatory T cells in long-lasting Graves disease. Sequencing libraries for TCR beta were prepared with iRepertoire HTBI primers and Arm-PCR of CDR3 regions. TCRdb recomputed calls from the multiplex PCR reads with MiXCR, one row per CDR3 protein. The table has about 470,000 distinct CDR3 sequences, about 15% seen once; the top ten hold approximately 16%. As for time point: newly diagnosed GD, antithyroid drugs for less than 3 months. Generation of the TCR library employed RNA extracted from PBMCs. The sample also formed part of further work on T cells in Graves' hyperthyroidism and ophthalmopathy.

Material: peripheral blood mononuclear cells (PBMCs), obtained at new diagnosis, from a patient treated with antithyroid drugs. Receptor source: a woman aged 25 to 39 with Graves disease.

This clonotype was counted at least ten times. This chain joins TRBV7-9 and TRBJ2-1, with D uncertain. The V end was cut by 3 bases, the J end by 5 bases, with 2 bases between. Germline V CDR1 and CDR2: SEHNR, FQNEAQ (reference sequence). This CDR3 spans 11 amino acids. DNA for the CDR3: TGTGCCAGCAGCTTTGACAATGAGCAGTTCTTC. Amino acid sequence: CASSFDNEQFF.

This clonotype appeared many times. This chain connects TRBV12-3 or TRBV12-4 to TRBJ1-4; D might be TRBD1 (6 bases). CDR3 length: 14 amino acids. Trimming removed 6 bases at V and 8 bases at J, with 16 bases between. CDR3: CASSIRGSSEKLFF. CDR3 nucleotides: TGTGCCAGCAGCATCAGGGGTTCCAGCGAAAAACTGTTTTTT.

This clonotype appeared many times. This chain connects TRBV12-3 or TRBV12-4 to TRBJ2-7; D unclear. The CDR3 contains 13 residues. V lost 2 bases and J 0 bases, leaving 5 bases between the germline ends. DNA of the CDR3: TGTGCCAGCAGTTTACTCAGCTCCTACGAGCAGTACTTC. It encodes CASSLLSSYEQYF.

V and J are TRBV10-3 and TRBJ2-7; a weak D match, TRBD1 (6 bases). The germline gives CDR1 ENHRY, CDR2 SYGVKD. Trimming left V 7 bases short and J 0 bases short, with 16 bases between. CDR3 length equals 15 residues. The CDR3 bases are TGTGCCATCAAGGTCGCTACAGGGCACTCCTACGAGCAGTACTTC. It specifies CAIKVATGHSYEQYF.

This clonotype was detected many times. This sequence joins TRBV3-1 and TRBJ2-1; TRBD2 matches at 7 bases. This CDR3 region has 18 residues. Per the germline V gene, CDR1 is LGHDT and CDR2 is YNNKEL (reference sequence). After removal of 1 base from V and 0 bases from J, the junction contained 9 bases not matched to a gene. CDR3 DNA sequence: TGTGCCAGCAGCCAAGCCCCGAGCGGGAAAAGCTCCTACAATGAGCAGTTCTTC. It yields the protein CASSQAPSGKSSYNEQFF.

This clonotype was detected ten times or more. The chain recombines TRBV5-1 with TRBJ2-3, with a possible D match to TRBD2 (5 bases). Trimming pared 0 bases from V and 3 bases from J, leaving 11 bases between. CDR3 length: 15 amino acids. Germline lookup yields CDR1 SGHRS and CDR2 YFSETQ. The DNA for the CDR3 is TGCGCCAGCAGCTTGGTCCTAGCTGGGACAGATACGCAGTATTTT. It translates to CASSLVLAGTDTQYF.

This clonotype was found a few times. The rearrangement joins TRBV12-5 to TRBJ2-1; no clear D. The CDR3 has 13 amino acids. V lost 6 bases, J lost 5 bases, and 11 bases lay in between. Looked up from germline, CDR1 is LGHNT and CDR2 is FRNRAP. CDR3 DNA sequence: TGTGCTAGTGGCTACAGAGGCGACAATGAGCAGTTCTTC. Translation gives CASGYRGDNEQFF. Full variable domain (outside the CDR3, taken from reference TRBV12-5 and TRBJ2-1): DARVTQTPRHKVTEMGQEVTMRCQPILGHNTVFWYRQTMMQGLELLAYFRNRAPLDDSGMPKDRFSAEMPDATLATLKIQPSEPRDSAVYFCASGYRGDNEQFFGPGTRLTVL.

This clonotype was seen ten or more times. The gene calls are TRBV20-1 and TRBJ2-1; 8 nucleotides line up with TRBD2. Losses at the gene ends were 2 bases for V and 6 bases for J; bases not matched to a gene: 9. CDR3 length equals 15 residues. CDR1 and CDR2 (germline): DFQATT, SNEGSKA (reference sequence). The CDR3 nucleotides are TGCAGTGCTAGACCTCTAGCGGGCCCCGGCAATGAGCAGTTCTTC. It yields the protein CSARPLAGPGNEQFF.

This clonotype was recorded a few times. V and J are TRBV5-6 and TRBJ1-1; D remains ambiguous. Germline assignment: CDR1 SGHDT and CDR2 YYEEEE. The CDR3 contains 13 residues. With 0 bases removed from V and 3 bases from J, the gap between germline ends came to 6 bases. The CDR3 region is CASSLGFYTEAFF. The CDR3 DNA sequence: TGTGCCAGCAGCTTGGGGTTTTACACTGAAGCTTTCTTT.

The chain has TRBV6-2 or TRBV6-3 and TRBJ2-5; a possible D gene is TRBD1 (6 bases). The germline V gene has CDR1 MNHEY and CDR2 SVGEGT. The CDR3 totals 14 residues. The germline V and J ends were trimmed by 2 bases and 4 bases, with 11 bases remaining between them. CDR3 DNA: TGTGCCAGCAGTTACACCAGGGGAACAGAGACCCAGTACTTC. Translation: CASSYTRGTETQYF.

In DNA form, the CDR3 reads TGCAGTGCTGTCTTGGGACAGGCCACACGCGAGCAGTACTTC. This translates into CSAVLGQATREQYF. The gene calls are TRBV20-1 and TRBJ2-7, with 8 bases matching TRBD1. CDR1 is DFQATT and CDR2 is SNEGSKA in the germline V gene (reference sequence). V lost 5 bases, J lost 6 bases, and 12 bases stayed unmatched. The CDR3 has 14 amino acids.